This TCR beta chain comes out of a study of blood T cell repertoires in COVID-19. Study at large: There were acute and convalescent COVID-19 samples, and they came from the United States, Italy and Spain. T cells, B-cell-depleted T cells, or PBMCs supplied cDNA or gDNA.

Original analysis: Amplification from reference gene primers served as the basis for estimated nucleated cell counts. Method: immunoSEQ multiplex PCR; TCRdb's copy keeps in-frame clones and lacks some. V and J calls and clone size follow that table, whereas D and trimming were derived from the DNA. Counted here are approximately 360,000 clones, roughly nine tenths occurring once; the ten biggest clones make up around 1.2%. V lost 6 bases and J lost 0, with 8 bases in between. The CDR3 length is 13 residues. Germline CDR1 reads MDHEN; CDR2 reads SYDVKM. Sequencing was performed on peripheral blood. The V and J genes are TRBV28 and TRBJ1-2; D may be TRBD1 (5 bases). The TCR comes from a middle-aged man with acute or convalescent COVID-19. This CDR3 reads CASRMTANYGYTF. The CDR3 DNA reads TGTGCCAGCAGAATGACAGCTAACTATGGCTACACCTTC.